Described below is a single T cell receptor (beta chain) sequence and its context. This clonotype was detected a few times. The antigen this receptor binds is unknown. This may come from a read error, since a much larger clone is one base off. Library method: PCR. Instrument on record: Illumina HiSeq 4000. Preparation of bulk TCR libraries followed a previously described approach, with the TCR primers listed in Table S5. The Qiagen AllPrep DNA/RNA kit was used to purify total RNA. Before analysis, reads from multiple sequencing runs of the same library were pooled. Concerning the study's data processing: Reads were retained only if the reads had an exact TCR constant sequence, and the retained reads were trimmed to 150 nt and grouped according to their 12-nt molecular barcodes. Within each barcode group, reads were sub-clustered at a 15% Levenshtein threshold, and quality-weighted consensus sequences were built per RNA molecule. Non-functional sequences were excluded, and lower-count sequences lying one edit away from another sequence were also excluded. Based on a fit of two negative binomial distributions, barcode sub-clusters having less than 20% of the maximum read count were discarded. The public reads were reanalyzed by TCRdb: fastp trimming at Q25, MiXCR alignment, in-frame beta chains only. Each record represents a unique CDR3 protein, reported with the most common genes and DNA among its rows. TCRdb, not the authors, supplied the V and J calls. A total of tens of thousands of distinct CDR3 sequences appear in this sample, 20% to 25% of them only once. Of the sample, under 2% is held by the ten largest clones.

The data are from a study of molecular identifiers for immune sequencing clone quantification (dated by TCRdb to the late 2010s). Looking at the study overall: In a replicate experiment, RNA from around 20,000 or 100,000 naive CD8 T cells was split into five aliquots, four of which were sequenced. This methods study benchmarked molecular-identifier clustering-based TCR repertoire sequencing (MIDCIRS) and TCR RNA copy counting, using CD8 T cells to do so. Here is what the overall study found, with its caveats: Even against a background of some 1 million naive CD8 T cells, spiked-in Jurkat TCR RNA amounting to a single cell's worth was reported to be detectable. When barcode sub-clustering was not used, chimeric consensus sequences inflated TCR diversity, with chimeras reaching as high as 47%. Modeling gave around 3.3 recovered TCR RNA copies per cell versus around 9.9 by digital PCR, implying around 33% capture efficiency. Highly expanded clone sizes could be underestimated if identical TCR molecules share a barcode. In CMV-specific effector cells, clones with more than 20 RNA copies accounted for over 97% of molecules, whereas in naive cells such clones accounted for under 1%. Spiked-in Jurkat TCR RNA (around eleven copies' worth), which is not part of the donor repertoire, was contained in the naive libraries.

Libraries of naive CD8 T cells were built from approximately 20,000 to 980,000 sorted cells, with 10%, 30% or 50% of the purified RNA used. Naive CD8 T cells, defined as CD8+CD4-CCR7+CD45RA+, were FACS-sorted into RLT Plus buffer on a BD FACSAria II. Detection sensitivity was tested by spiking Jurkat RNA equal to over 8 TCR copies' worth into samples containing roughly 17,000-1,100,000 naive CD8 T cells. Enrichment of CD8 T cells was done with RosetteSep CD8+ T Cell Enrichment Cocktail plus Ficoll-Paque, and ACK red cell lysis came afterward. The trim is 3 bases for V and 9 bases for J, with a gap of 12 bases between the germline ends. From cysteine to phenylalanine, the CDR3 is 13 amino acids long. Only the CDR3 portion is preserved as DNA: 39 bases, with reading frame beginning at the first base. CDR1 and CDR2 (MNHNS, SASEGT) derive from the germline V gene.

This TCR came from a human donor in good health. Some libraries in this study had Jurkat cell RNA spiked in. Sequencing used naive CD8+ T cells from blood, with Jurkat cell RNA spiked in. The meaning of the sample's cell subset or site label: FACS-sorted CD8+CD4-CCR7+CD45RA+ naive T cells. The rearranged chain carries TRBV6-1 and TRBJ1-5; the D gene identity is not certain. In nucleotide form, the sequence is TGTGCCAGCAGTGATCTAGTGACTCCGCCCCAGCATTTT. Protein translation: CASSDLVTPPQHF.